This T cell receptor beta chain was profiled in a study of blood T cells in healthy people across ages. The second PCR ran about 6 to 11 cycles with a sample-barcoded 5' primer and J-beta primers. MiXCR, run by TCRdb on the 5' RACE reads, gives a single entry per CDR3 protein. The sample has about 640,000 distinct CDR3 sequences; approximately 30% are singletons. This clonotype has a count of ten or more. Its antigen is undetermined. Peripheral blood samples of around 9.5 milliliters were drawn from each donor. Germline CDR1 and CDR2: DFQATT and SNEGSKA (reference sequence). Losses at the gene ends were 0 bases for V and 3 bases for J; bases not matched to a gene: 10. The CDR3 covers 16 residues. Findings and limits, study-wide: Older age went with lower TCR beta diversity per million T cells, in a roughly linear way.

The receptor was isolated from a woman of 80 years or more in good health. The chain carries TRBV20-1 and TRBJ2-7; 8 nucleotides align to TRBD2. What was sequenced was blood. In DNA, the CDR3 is TGCAGTGCTAGAGATTTAACTGAGCGGGGGATCTACGAGCAGTACTTC. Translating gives CSARDLTERGIYEQYF.